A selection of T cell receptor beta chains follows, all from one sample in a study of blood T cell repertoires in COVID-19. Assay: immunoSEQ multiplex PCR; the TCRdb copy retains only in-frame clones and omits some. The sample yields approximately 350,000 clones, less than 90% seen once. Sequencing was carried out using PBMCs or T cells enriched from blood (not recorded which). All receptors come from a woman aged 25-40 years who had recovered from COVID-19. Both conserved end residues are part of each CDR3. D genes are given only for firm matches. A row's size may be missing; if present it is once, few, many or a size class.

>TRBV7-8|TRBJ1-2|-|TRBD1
TGTGCCAGCAGCTTGGGACAGGGGGCTTTCGGCTACACCTTC
CASSLGQGAFGYTF
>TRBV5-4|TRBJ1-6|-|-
TGTGCCAGCAGCTTGGCAGGTGTAGGGCGGGGGAATAATTCACCCCTCCACTTT
CASSLAGVGRGNNSPLHF
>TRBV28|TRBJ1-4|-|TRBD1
TGTGCCAGCAATCCGGGACAGACTACATCGGTGTTTTTT
CASNPGQTTSVFF
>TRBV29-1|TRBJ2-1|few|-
TGCAGCGTTGGTGTTGGCGGTGGCCCGAGTGAGCAGTTCTTC
CSVGVGGGPSEQFF
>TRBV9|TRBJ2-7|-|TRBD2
TGTGCCAGCAGCCATGGACTAGATACCTACGAGCAGTACTTC
CASSHGLDTYEQYF
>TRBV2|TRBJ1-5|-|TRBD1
TGTGCCAGCAGTGAAAGGGGGCGCGTCCAGCCCCAGCATTTT
CASSERGRVQPQHF
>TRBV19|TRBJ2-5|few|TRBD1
TGTGCCAGTAGCCGACAGGGGGTCGAGTACTTC
CASSRQGVEYF
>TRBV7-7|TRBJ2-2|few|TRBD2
TGTGCTAGCAGCCTTACTAGCGGGAGCCGCACCGGGGAGCTGTTTTTT
CASSLTSGSRTGELFF
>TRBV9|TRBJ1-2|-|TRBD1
TGTGCCAGCAGCGGACCGGGACAGGGAGGCTATGGCTACACCTTC
CASSGPGQGGYGYTF
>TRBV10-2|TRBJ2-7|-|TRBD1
TGCGCCAGCGGGACAGGGGGCGAGCAGTACTTC
CASGTGGEQYF
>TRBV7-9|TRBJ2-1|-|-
TGTGCCAGCAGCCTTTCGAAGCTGCGGGATGAGCAGTTCTTC
CASSLSKLRDEQFF
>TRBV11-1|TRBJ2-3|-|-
TGTGCCAGCAGCTTAAGCAGCACAGATACGCAGTATTTT
CASSLSSTDTQYF
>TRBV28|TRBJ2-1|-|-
TGTGCCAGCAGTCCCCACGGACAAAAACAGTTCTTC
CASSPHGQKQFF
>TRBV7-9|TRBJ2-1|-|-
TGTGCCAGCAGCGTATTGACCGACTTACGGAATGAGCAGTTCTTC
CASSVLTDLRNEQFF
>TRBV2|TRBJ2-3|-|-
TGTGCCAGCAGTGAAGTAGGGGGCACAGATACGCAGTATTTT
CASSEVGGTDTQYF
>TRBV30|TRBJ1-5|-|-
TGTGCCTGGAGTGTAGGGTTGGGAGATAGCAATCAGCCCCAGCATTTT
CAWSVGLGDSNQPQHF
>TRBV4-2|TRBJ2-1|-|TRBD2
TGTGCCAGCAGCCAAGTACTAGCGGGAGGACGAAGGTACAATGAGCAGTTCTTC
CASSQVLAGGRRYNEQFF